The 28 T cell receptor beta chains below come from one sample, sequenced in a study of blood T cell repertoires in COVID-19. The data were produced by immunoSEQ multiplex PCR, yet TCRdb's version contains in-frame clones alone and is incomplete. The sample shows 65,000 to 95,000 clones, about 80% of them seen only once. The specimen was peripheral blood. These receptor sequences come from a woman between 40 and 50 years old with active or convalescent COVID-19.

The chain uses TRBV28 and TRBJ2-1; no firm D call. The CDR3 covers 11 residues. Germline CDR1 and CDR2: MDHEN and SYDVKM. The ends were cut back, 1 base at V and 8 bases at J, with 3 bases in the middle. Here the CDR3 DNA reads TGTGCCAGCAGTTTATCCTATGAGCAGTTCTTC. Amino acids: CASSLSYEQFF.

The table lists this clone with a count of one. V is TRBV7-8 and J is TRBJ1-6; D uncertain. Trimming removed 5 bases at V and 3 bases at J, with 8 bases between. Per the germline V gene, CDR1 is SGHVS and CDR2 is FQNEAQ. This CDR3 comprises 14 residues. DNA for the CDR3: TGTGCCAGCAGCCCCGAGGTCTATAATTCACCCCTCCACTTT. As protein: CASSPEVYNSPLHF. Combining the CDR3 with reference TRBV7-8 and TRBJ1-6 gives the whole variable domain GAGVSQSPRYKVAKRGQDVALRCDPISGHVSLFWYQQALGQGPEFLTYFQNEAQLDKSGLPSDRFFAERPEGSVSTLKIQRTQQEDSAVYLCASSPEVYNSPLHFGNGTRLTVT.

The rearrangement links TRBV19 to TRBJ1-2, with TRBD1 matching 9 bases. V shed 7 bases and J 2 bases; nucleotides not matched to a gene: 5. The CDR3 sequence is 14 residues long. CDR1 LNHDA and CDR2 SQIVND come from the germline V gene (reference sequence). The CDR3 DNA reads TGTGCCAGTAATACGGGACAGGGCAACTATGGCTACACCTTC. Translation: CASNTGQGNYGYTF. The full variable domain, rest sourced from reference TRBV19 and TRBJ1-2, is DGGITQSPKYLFRKEGQNVTLSCEQNLNHDAMYWYRQDPGQGLRLIYYSQIVNDFQKGDIAEGYSVSREKKESFPLTVTSAQKNPTAFYLCASNTGQGNYGYTFGSGTRLTVV.

The chain links TRBV30 to TRBJ1-3; the D gene is possibly TRBD1 (6 bases). The CDR3 is 15 residues long. The germline V gene has CDR1 GTSNPN and CDR2 SVGIG (reference sequence). V was cut by 2 bases and J by 0 bases, with 11 bases left in between. CDR3 DNA sequence: TGTGCCTGGAGTAAGAGGACAGACTCTGGAAACACCATATATTTT. It specifies CAWSKRTDSGNTIYF.

The genes are TRBV5-1 and TRBJ1-2, with D hard to call. V dropped 3 bases and J dropped 3 bases, with 15 bases sitting between them. Germline V CDR1 and CDR2: SGHRS, YFSETQ. The CDR3 runs 15 residues. The CDR3 region is CASSSAGNFDYGYTF. The CDR3 DNA sequence: TGCGCCAGCAGCTCGGCCGGGAATTTTGACTATGGCTACACCTTC.

The chain employs TRBV3-1 (or the pseudogene TRBV3-2) and TRBJ2-2; D gene ambiguous. The CDR3 extends over 15 amino acids. V was cut by 4 bases and J by 6 bases, with 15 bases left in between. Germline-derived CDR1 and CDR2 are LGHDT and YNNKEL (reference sequence). CDR3: CASSRMADNAGELFF. For the CDR3, the DNA is TGTGCCAGCAGCCGGATGGCAGACAACGCCGGGGAGCTGTTTTTT.

The chain links TRBV5-1 to TRBJ2-5; no reliable D call. Trimming took 2 bases from V and 5 from J, leaving 4 bases between them. The CDR3 covers 11 residues. The germline CDR1 and CDR2 sequences are SGHRS and YFSETQ. CDR3 sequence: CASSFGETQYF. The CDR3 region has the DNA TGCGCCAGCAGCTTCGGTGAGACCCAGTACTTC.

CDR3 loop: CASSLRRWDTQYF. CDR3 bases: TGTGCCAGCAGTTTACGCAGGTGGGATACGCAGTATTTT. V gene TRBV12-3 or TRBV12-4 combines with J gene TRBJ2-3; D is unclear. Trimming took off 2 bases at V and 6 bases at J, with 9 bases between the two ends. The length of the CDR3 is 13 residues.

The chain links TRBV12-5 to TRBJ1-6; D perhaps matches TRBD1 (6 bases). The CDR3 length is 14 residues. Germline V CDR1 and CDR2: LGHNT, FRNRAP. V was cut by 5 bases and J by 10 bases, with 15 bases left in between. The CDR3 sequence: CASGPRGGRSPLHF. In DNA form, the CDR3 reads TGTGCTAGTGGTCCTAGGGGGGGGAGGTCACCCCTCCACTTT. Full variable domain (missing parts from reference TRBV12-5 and TRBJ1-6): DARVTQTPRHKVTEMGQEVTMRCQPILGHNTVFWYRQTMMQGLELLAYFRNRAPLDDSGMPKDRFSAEMPDATLATLKIQPSEPRDSAVYFCASGPRGGRSPLHFGNGTRLTVT.

This chain joins TRBV7-9 and TRBJ1-4; TRBD1 is a possible D gene (6 bases). Germline assignment: CDR1 SEHNR and CDR2 FQNEAQ (reference sequence). V was trimmed by 7 bases and J by 4 bases, leaving 16 bases between them. The CDR3 totals 15 residues. CDR3 amino acids: CASTHSTGFNEKLFF. Here the CDR3 DNA reads TGTGCCAGCACCCACTCGACAGGTTTTAATGAAAAACTGTTTTTT.

This clone was seen once. This chain links TRBV4-3 with TRBJ1-2, with TRBD1 identical over 7 bases. With 2 bases clipped from V and 1 base from J, the junction kept 13 bases outside the gene matches. Germline V gene lookup returns CDR1 LGHNA and CDR2 YSLEER. CDR3 length: 18 residues. The DNA of the CDR3 is TGCGCCAGCAGCCAATCAAGAGCCTACAGGGGCTATAACTATGGCTACACCTTC. Translation gives CASSQSRAYRGYNYGYTF.

The chain uses TRBV7-3 and TRBJ2-1; maybe TRBD2 (6 bases). This CDR3 comprises 14 residues. The V gene's germline CDR1 is SGHTA and CDR2 FQGTGA. V was shortened by 5 bases and J by 5 bases, with 13 bases between the two germline ends. CDR3 protein: CASSLRLGDNEQFF. In DNA, the CDR3 is TGTGCCAGCAGCCTGAGACTAGGGGACAATGAGCAGTTCTTC. The full variable domain, completed using reference TRBV7-3 and TRBJ2-1, is GAGVSQTPSNKVTEKGKYVELRCDPISGHTALYWYRQSLGQGPEFLIYFQGTGAADDSGLPNDRFFAVRPEGSVSTLKIQRTERGDSAVYLCASSLRLGDNEQFFGPGTRLTVL.

Only one count was recorded for this clone. The rearrangement links TRBV30 to TRBJ2-7, with TRBD1 identical over 8 bases. Unmatched junction bases numbered 2, after V lost 1 base and J lost 3 bases. Germline V gene lookup returns CDR1 GTSNPN and CDR2 SVGIG (reference sequence). CDR3 size: 13 residues. The CDR3 coding sequence is TGTGCCTGGAGTGGCAGGGGGCTCTACGAGCAGTACTTC. It specifies CAWSGRGLYEQYF.

The V and J genes are TRBV14 and TRBJ1-2, with 11 nucleotides matching TRBD1. This CDR3 has 14 amino acids. The V and J ends lost 5 bases and 7 bases, in that order; junction bases with no gene match: 6. CDR1 is SGHDN, CDR2 FVKESK, per germline. CDR3 coding DNA: TGTGCCAGCAGCTATGGACAGGGGGCGGTTGGCTACACCTTC. It codes for CASSYGQGAVGYTF. Drawing the rest from reference TRBV14 and TRBJ1-2, the complete variable domain is EAGVTQFPSHSVIEKGQTVTLRCDPISGHDNLYWYRRVMGKEIKFLLHFVKESKQDESGMPNNRFLAERTGGTYSTLKVQPAELEDSGVYFCASSYGQGAVGYTFGSGTRLTVV.

V and J are TRBV7-8 and TRBJ2-1, with a tentative D call TRBD2 (5 bases). V was trimmed by 2 bases and J by 6 bases, leaving 8 bases between them. CDR3 size: 13 residues. In germline, CDR1 is SGHVS, CDR2 FQNEAQ. The CDR3 DNA reads as TGTGCCAGCAGCTTATGGCTAGCCAATGAGCAGTTCTTC. This encodes CASSLWLANEQFF.

This rearrangement joins TRBV4-1 to TRBJ2-7, with 8 positions matching TRBD1. Germline assignment: CDR1 MGHRA and CDR2 YSYEKL. The CDR3 runs to 15 residues. With V trimmed by 0 bases and J by 4 bases, 5 bases remained unmatched. CDR3 DNA: TGCGCCAGCAGCCAAGATTGGGGACAGGAGTACGAGCAGTACTTC. This gives the protein CASSQDWGQEYEQYF.

This chain uses TRBV28 with TRBJ2-1; TRBD1 matches 7 bases. Germline trimming cut 6 bases from V and 5 bases from J; bases unmatched to any gene: 4. The CDR3 consists of 13 residues. The germline V gene encodes CDR1 MDHEN and CDR2 SYDVKM. The CDR3 here is CASRTGNDNEQFF. The CDR3, as DNA: TGTGCCAGCAGGACAGGGAACGACAATGAGCAGTTCTTC.

The chain links TRBV24-1 to TRBJ1-5, with TRBD1 identical over 8 bases. This CDR3 spans 18 amino acids. The germline CDR1 and CDR2 sequences are KGHDR and SFDVKD. With 3 bases clipped from V and 2 bases from J, the junction kept 11 bases outside the gene matches. CDR3 in amino acids: CATSDGFYDRGGNQPQHF. The CDR3 DNA follows: TGTGCCACCAGTGATGGGTTTTATGACAGGGGCGGCAATCAGCCCCAGCATTTT.

The rearrangement joins TRBV11-2 to TRBJ2-1, with 8 bases identical to TRBD2. The CDR3 spans 19 residues. After removal of 0 bases from V and 5 bases from J, the junction contained 15 bases not matched to a gene. Looked up from germline, CDR1 is SGHAT and CDR2 is FQNNGV. The CDR3 bases are TGTGCCAGCAGCTTAGATCTGGGACTAGGGTCACACACACACAATGAGCAGTTCTTC. It translates to CASSLDLGLGSHTHNEQFF.

This rearrangement joins TRBV11-2 to TRBJ2-7, with D possibly being TRBD1 (6 bases). Trimming left V 1 base short and J 3 bases short, with 13 bases between. In germline, CDR1 is SGHAT, CDR2 FQNNGV. The CDR3 extends over 15 amino acids. This CDR3 reads CASSLAGTTLYEQYF. In DNA form, the CDR3 reads TGTGCCAGCAGCTTAGCCGGGACAACCCTCTACGAGCAGTACTTC.

This clone was recorded only once. The chain carries TRBV2 and TRBJ1-5; TRBD1 matches at 7 bases. V lost 3 bases to trimming and J lost 3 bases; unmatched junction nucleotides: 2. The CDR3 sequence is 14 residues long. CDR1 is SNHLY and CDR2 is FYNNEI in the germline V gene. The CDR3 sequence is CASSDRGVNQPQHF. The CDR3 DNA reads TGTGCCAGCAGTGACAGGGGGGTCAATCAGCCCCAGCATTTT.

This chain connects TRBV4-2 to TRBJ2-3; the match to TRBD2 covers 9 bases. V gave up 1 base and J gave up 4 bases; unmatched junction bases: 6. CDR1 LGHNA and CDR2 YNFKEQ come from the germline V gene. The CDR3 is 16 residues long. CDR3: CASSQGASGAADTQYF. The CDR3 DNA sequence: TGTGCCAGCAGCCAAGGTGCTAGCGGGGCCGCAGATACGCAGTATTTT.

This clone was found once. The chain has TRBV3-1 (or the pseudogene TRBV3-2) and TRBJ2-2, with a possible D match to TRBD1 (6 bases). The CDR3 runs to 20 residues. Deletions cut 8 bases from V and 0 bases from J, with 28 bases between. CDR1 is LGHDT, CDR2 YNNKEL, per germline (reference sequence). CDR3 nucleotide sequence: TGTGCCAGCCGACCGACCGACCTTCGGCAGGGGAGAGCGAACACCGGGGAGCTGTTTTTT. It yields the protein CASRPTDLRQGRANTGELFF.

With regard to this clone: Other DNA sequences from this sample encode an identical CDR3 as well. The V and J genes are TRBV11-3 and TRBJ2-1, with 8 bases identical to TRBD2. The ends lost 1 base at V and 3 bases at J; junction bases unmatched: 2. The CDR3 runs to 15 residues. Germline loops: CDR1 SGHNT, CDR2 YENEEA. The CDR3 DNA is TGTGCCAGCAGCTTAGCTGGGACTAGCTACAATGAGCAGTTCTTC. Amino acid sequence: CASSLAGTSYNEQFF.

The chain couples TRBV24-1 to TRBJ2-1; 11 positions agree with TRBD2. With V trimmed by 5 bases and J by 5 bases, 10 bases remained unmatched. Germline loops: CDR1 KGHDR, CDR2 SFDVKD. The CDR3 runs to 17 residues. The CDR3 coding sequence is TGTGCCACCAGTGCTAGCGGGAGGCACGGGCTCAACAATGAGCAGTTCTTC. Translation: CATSASGRHGLNNEQFF.

The chain links TRBV5-4 to TRBJ2-3; tentatively, D is TRBD1 (6 bases). V was shortened by 4 bases and J by 6 bases, with 18 bases between the two germline ends. CDR3 size: 15 residues. CDR1 and CDR2 from the germline V gene are SGHNT and YYREEE (reference sequence). CDR3: CASSHRDKVRDTQYF. The CDR3 region has the DNA TGTGCCAGCAGCCACCGGGACAAGGTTCGGGATACGCAGTATTTT.

This clone was observed a few times. V and J are TRBV10-3 and TRBJ1-1; the D gene is possibly TRBD1 (6 bases). The CDR3 sequence is 16 residues long. Germline V gene lookup returns CDR1 ENHRY and CDR2 SYGVKD. Trimming took 10 bases from V and 5 from J, leaving 26 bases between them. The CDR3 coding sequence is TGTGCCACCATATCAAGGACAGCCCAAGATGGGACTGAAGCTTTCTTT. This sequence encodes CATISRTAQDGTEAFF.

The chain joins TRBV5-4 to TRBJ1-4; D unresolved. Trimming removed 2 bases from V and 6 bases from J, with 11 bases in between. The CDR3 is 14 residues long. Germline V gene sequence: CDR1 SGHNT, CDR2 YYREEE (reference sequence). CDR3 sequence (DNA): TGTGCCAGCAGCTTAGGCCAGGTTGATGAAAAACTGTTTTTT. Residues: CASSLGQVDEKLFF.